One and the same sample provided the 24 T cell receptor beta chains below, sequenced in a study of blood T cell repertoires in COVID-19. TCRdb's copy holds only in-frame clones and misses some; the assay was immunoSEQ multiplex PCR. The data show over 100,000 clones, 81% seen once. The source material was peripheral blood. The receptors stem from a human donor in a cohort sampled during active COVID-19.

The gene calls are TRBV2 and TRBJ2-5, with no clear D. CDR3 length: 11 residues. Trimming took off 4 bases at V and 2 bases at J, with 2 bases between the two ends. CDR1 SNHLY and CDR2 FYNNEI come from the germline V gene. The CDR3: CASSAQETQYF. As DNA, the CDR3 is TGTGCCAGCAGTGCTCAAGAGACCCAGTACTTC.

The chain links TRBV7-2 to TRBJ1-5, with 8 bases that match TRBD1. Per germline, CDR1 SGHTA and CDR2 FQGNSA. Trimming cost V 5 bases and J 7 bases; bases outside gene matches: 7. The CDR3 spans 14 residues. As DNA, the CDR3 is TGTGCCAGCAGCCTACAGGGGGTAGAACAGCCCCAGCATTTT. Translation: CASSLQGVEQPQHF. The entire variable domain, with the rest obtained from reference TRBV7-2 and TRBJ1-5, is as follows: GAGVSQSPSNKVTEKGKDVELRCDPISGHTALYWYRQSLGQGLEFLIYFQGNSAPDKSGLPSDRFSAERTGGSVSTLTIQRTQQEDSAVYLCASSLQGVEQPQHFGDGTRLSIL.

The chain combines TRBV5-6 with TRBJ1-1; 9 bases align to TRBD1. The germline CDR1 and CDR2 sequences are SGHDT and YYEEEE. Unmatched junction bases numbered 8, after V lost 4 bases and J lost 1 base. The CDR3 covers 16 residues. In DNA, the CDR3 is TGTGCCAGCAGCGAGCCGGGACAGGGAAAGAACACTGAAGCTTTCTTT. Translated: CASSEPGQGKNTEAFF. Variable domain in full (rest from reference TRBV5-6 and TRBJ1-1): DAGVTQSPTHLIKTRGQQVTLRCSPKSGHDTVSWYQQALGQGPQFIFQYYEEEERQRGNFPDRFSGHQFPNYSSELNVNALLLGDSALYLCASSEPGQGKNTEAFFGQGTRLTVV.

This CDR3 reads CAWGGRGRDFYEQYF. The CDR3 bases are TGTGCCTGGGGAGGCCGCGGTCGGGATTTCTACGAGCAGTACTTC. The V call is TRBV30, the J call TRBJ2-7, with a weak D call TRBD2 (5 bases). CDR1 and CDR2 (germline): GTSNPN, SVGIG (reference sequence). There are 15 residues in the CDR3. The ends were cut back, 5 bases at V and 3 bases at J, with 20 bases in the middle.

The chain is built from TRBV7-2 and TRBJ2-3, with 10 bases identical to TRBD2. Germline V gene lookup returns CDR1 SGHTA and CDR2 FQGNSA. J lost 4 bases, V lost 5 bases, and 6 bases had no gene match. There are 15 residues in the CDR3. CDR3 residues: CASSISGGAADTQYF. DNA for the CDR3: TGTGCCAGCAGCATCAGCGGGGGGGCGGCAGATACGCAGTATTTT.

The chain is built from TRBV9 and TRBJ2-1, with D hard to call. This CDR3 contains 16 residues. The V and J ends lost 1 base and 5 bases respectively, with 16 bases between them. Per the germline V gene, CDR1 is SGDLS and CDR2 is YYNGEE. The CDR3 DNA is TGTGCCAGCAGCGTATCCCCGAAGCAGGTAAACAATGAGCAGTTCTTC. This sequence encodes CASSVSPKQVNNEQFF.

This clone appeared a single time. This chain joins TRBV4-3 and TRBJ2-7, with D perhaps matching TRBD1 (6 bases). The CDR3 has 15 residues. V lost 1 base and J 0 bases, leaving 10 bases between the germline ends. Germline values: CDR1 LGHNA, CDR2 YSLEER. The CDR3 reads CASSQGQVSSYEQYF. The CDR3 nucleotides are TGCGCCAGCAGCCAAGGACAGGTTAGCTCCTACGAGCAGTACTTC.

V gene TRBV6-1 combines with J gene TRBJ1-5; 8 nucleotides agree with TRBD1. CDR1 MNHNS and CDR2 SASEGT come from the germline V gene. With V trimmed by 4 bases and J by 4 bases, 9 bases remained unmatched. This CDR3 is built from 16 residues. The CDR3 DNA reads TGTGCCAGCAGTGTCCAAGGACAGGGTCGGAATCAGCCCCAGCATTTT. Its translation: CASSVQGQGRNQPQHF.

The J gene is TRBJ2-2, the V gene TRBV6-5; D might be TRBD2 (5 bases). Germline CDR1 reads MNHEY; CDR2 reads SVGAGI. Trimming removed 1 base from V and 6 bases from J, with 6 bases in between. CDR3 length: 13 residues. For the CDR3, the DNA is TGTGCCAGCAGTTACTGGACTTCCGGGGAGCTGTTTTTT. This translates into CASSYWTSGELFF.

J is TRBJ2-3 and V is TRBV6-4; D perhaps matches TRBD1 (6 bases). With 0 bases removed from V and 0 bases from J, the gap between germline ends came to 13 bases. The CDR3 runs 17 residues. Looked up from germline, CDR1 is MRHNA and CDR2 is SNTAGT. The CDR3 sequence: CASSDSIRDTSTDTQYF. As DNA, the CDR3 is TGTGCCAGCAGTGACTCCATCCGGGACACCAGCACAGATACGCAGTATTTT.

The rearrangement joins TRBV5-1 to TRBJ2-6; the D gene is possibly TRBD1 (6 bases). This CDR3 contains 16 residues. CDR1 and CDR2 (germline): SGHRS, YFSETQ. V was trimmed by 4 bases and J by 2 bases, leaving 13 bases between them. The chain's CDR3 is CASSRKQGTGANVLTF. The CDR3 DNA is TGCGCCAGCAGCCGTAAACAGGGTACTGGGGCCAACGTCCTGACTTTC.

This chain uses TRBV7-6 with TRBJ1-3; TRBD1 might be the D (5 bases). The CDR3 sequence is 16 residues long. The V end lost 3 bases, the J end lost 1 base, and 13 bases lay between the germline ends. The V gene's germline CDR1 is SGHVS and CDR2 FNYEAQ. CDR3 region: CASSLGAGESGNTIYF. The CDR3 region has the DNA TGTGCCAGCAGCTTGGGTGCGGGGGAGTCTGGAAACACCATATATTTT.

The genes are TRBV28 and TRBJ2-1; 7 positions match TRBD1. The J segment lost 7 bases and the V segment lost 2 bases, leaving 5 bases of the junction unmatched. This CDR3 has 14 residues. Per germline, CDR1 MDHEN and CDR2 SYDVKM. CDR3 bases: TGTGCCAGCAGTTTAGACAGGGTTATGAATGAGCAGTTCTTC. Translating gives CASSLDRVMNEQFF.

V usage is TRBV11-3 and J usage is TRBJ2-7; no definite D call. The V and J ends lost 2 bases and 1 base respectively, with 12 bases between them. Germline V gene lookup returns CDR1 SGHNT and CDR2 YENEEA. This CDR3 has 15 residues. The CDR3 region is CASSLKGGGSYEQYF. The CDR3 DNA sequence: TGTGCCAGCAGCTTAAAAGGTGGCGGATCCTACGAGCAGTACTTC.

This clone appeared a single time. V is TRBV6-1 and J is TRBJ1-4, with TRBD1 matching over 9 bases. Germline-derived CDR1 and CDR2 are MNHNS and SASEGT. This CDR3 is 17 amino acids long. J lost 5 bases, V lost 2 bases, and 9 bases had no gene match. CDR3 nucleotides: TGTGCCAGCAGTGAAACGGGACAGGGTCTGGTGAATGAAAAACTGTTTTTT. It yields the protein CASSETGQGLVNEKLFF.

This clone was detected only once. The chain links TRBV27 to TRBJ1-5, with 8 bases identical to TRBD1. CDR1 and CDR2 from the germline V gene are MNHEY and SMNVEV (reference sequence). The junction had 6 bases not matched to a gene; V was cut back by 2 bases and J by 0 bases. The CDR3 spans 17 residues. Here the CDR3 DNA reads TGTGCCAGCAGTTTAGGCCCAGGACAGGGTAGCAATCAGCCCCAGCATTTT. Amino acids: CASSLGPGQGSNQPQHF.

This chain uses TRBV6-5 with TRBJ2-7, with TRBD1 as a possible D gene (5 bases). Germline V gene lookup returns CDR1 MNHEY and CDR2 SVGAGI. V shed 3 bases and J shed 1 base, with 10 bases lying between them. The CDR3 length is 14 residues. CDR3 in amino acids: CASSYGHWSYEQYF. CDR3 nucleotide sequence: TGTGCCAGCAGTTATGGACACTGGTCCTACGAGCAGTACTTC.

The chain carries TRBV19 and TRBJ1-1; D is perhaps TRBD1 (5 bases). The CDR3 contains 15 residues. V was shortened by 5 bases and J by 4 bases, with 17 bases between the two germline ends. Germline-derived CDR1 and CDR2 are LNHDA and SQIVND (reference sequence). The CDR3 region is CASSVQGPGGTEAFF. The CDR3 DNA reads TGTGCCAGTAGTGTTCAGGGTCCAGGCGGCACTGAAGCTTTCTTT.

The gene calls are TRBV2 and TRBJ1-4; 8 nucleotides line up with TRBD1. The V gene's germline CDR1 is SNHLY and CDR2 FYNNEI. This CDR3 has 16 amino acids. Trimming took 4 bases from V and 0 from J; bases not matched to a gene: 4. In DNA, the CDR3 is TGTGCCAGCAGTGGGACAGGGAGAGCAACTAATGAAAAACTGTTTTTT. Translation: CASSGTGRATNEKLFF.

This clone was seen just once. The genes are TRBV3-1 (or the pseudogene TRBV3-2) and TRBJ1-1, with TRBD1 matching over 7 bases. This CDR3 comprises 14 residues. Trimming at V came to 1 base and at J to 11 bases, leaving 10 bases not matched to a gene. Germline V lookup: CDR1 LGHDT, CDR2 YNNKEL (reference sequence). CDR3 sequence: CASSQGTRQGQAFF. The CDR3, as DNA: TGTGCCAGCAGCCAAGGAACCCGACAGGGACAGGCTTTCTTT.

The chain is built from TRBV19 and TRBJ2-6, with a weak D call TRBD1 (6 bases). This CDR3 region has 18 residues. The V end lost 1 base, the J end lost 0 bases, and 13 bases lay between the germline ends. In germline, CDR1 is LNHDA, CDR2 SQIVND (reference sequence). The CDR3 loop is CASSIGGQIHSGANVLTF. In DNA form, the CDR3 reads TGTGCCAGTAGTATAGGGGGGCAGATTCACTCTGGGGCCAACGTCCTGACTTTC.

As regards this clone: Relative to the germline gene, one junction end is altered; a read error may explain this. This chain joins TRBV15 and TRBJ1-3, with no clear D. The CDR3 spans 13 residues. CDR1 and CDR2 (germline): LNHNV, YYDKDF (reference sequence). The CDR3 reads CATSRDREGLMGF. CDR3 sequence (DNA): TGTGCCACCAGCAGAGATCGGGAAGGCCTTATGGGGTTT. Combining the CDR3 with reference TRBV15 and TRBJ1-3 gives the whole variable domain DAMVIQNPRYQVTQFGKPVTLSCSQTLNHNVMYWYQQKSSQAPKLLFHYYDKDFNNEADTPDNFQSRRPNTSFCFLDIRSPGLGDTAMYLCATSRDREGLMGFGEGSWLTVV.

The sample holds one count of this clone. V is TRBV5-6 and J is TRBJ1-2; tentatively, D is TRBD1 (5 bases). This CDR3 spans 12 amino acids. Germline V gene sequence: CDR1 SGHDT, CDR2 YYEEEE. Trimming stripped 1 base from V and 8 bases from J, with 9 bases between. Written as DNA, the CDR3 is TGTGCCAGCAGCTTGCCGCAGGGAGGCTACACCTTC. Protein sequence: CASSLPQGGYTF.

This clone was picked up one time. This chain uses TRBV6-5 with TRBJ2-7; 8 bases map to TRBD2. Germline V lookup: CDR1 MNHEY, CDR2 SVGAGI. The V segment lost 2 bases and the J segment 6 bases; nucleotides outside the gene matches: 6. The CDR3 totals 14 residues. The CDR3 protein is CASSYDRGGSEQYF. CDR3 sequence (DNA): TGTGCCAGCAGTTACGACCGGGGGGGGTCCGAGCAGTACTTC.